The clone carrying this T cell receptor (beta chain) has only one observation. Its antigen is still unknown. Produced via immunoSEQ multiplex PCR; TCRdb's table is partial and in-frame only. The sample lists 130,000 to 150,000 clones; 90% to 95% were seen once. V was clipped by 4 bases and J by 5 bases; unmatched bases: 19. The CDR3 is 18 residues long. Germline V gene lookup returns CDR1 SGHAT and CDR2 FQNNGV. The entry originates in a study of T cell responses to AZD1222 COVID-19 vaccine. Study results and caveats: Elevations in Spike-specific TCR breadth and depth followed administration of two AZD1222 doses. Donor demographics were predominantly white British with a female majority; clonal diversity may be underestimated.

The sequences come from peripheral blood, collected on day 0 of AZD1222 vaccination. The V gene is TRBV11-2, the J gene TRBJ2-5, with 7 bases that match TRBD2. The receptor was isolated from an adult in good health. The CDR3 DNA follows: TGTGCCAGCAGCTCACCTCACGGGACTCCGGGGGGTAGGGAGACCCAGTACTTC. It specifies CASSSPHGTPGGRETQYF.